These 25 T cell receptor beta chains were sequenced from one sample in a study of beta chain features in type 1 diabetes. Their antigen targets remain unknown. Study-wide results and limits: Among patients with Type 1 diabetes, TCRB CDR3s were moderately but significantly shorter in every one of the four CD4+ subsets.

Expressed TCRB transcripts were sequenced because the entire RNA isolate underwent reverse transcription. Assay: immunoSEQ multiplex PCR; the TCRdb copy retains only in-frame clones and omits some. The sample has 600,000 to 700,000 clones, 12% seen once; the top ten hold about 0.11%. Sequenced input: naive CD4+ T cells from blood. These receptors were obtained from a man aged 25 to 40 with type 1 diabetes.

This clone appeared a few times. The chain carries TRBV7-9 and TRBJ1-1, with a possible D match to TRBD1 (6 bases). This CDR3 is 14 amino acids long. From germline, CDR1 is SEHNR and CDR2 FQNEAQ (reference sequence). Trimming removed 2 bases at V and 1 base at J, with 8 bases between. CDR3 sequence (DNA): TGTGCCAGCAGCTTAAACAGGGAGAACACTGAAGCTTTCTTT. This encodes CASSLNRENTEAFF.

About this clone: The same CDR3 arises from other DNA sequences in this sample as well. V is TRBV9 and J is TRBJ1-2, with 9 bases matching TRBD1. The CDR3 is 14 residues long. V was clipped by 2 bases and J by 5 bases; unmatched bases: 4. Germline V gene lookup returns CDR1 SGDLS and CDR2 YYNGEE. The CDR3 sequence is CASSVEDRGYGYTF. The CDR3 DNA sequence: TGTGCCAGCAGCGTTGAGGACAGGGGATATGGCTACACCTTC.

This clone was seen more than once but under ten times. This sequence joins TRBV23-1 and TRBJ1-6; the match to TRBD1 covers 8 bases. TRBV23-1 carries the ORF label, with uncertain function. J gave up 11 bases and V 7 bases, and 7 bases lay outside the gene matches. CDR3 length: 13 amino acids. In nucleotides, the CDR3 is TGCGCCAGCAATCTTACAGGGGGTCCACCCCTCCACTTT. Protein: CASNLTGGPPLHF.

The genes are TRBV6-5 and TRBJ2-7, with D possibly TRBD1 on 6 matching bases. The V gene's germline CDR1 is MNHEY and CDR2 SVGAGI. The V end was cut by 0 bases, the J end by 1 base, with 10 bases between. The CDR3 has 15 amino acids. The CDR3 protein is CASSYSYDRSYEQYF. CDR3 DNA sequence: TGTGCCAGCAGTTACTCGTACGACAGGTCCTACGAGCAGTACTTC.

V and J are TRBV14 and TRBJ2-3, with 7 bases fitting TRBD2. Germline V CDR1 and CDR2: SGHDN, FVKESK. The ends lost 4 bases at V and 2 bases at J; junction bases unmatched: 6. The CDR3 is made up of 15 amino acids. CDR3 residues: CASSRGLVFTDTQYF. DNA of the CDR3: TGTGCCAGCAGCCGTGGACTAGTGTTCACAGATACGCAGTATTTT.

With respect to this clone: At the DNA level, this CDR3 is encoded by other sequences in the same sample as well. The chain carries TRBV9 and TRBJ2-3, with no clear D. The CDR3 has 14 amino acids. Germline V gene lookup returns CDR1 SGDLS and CDR2 YYNGEE. V shed 0 bases and J shed 0 bases, with 5 bases lying between them. CDR3 loop: CASSVVGSTDTQYF. The CDR3 coding sequence is TGTGCCAGCAGCGTAGTTGGCAGCACAGATACGCAGTATTTT.

This clone occurred a few times. The chain recombines TRBV6-5 with TRBJ2-2; D uncertain. The germline V and J ends were trimmed by 1 base and 0 bases, with 9 bases remaining between them. The CDR3 runs 16 residues. Germline loops: CDR1 MNHEY, CDR2 SVGAGI. The CDR3, as DNA: TGTGCCAGCAGTTACTACGGCAGAACGAACACCGGGGAGCTGTTTTTT. It codes for CASSYYGRTNTGELFF.

The gene calls are TRBV4-1 and TRBJ2-7; a possible D gene is TRBD1 (5 bases). The V and J ends lost 0 bases and 2 bases respectively, with 14 bases between them. Germline V gene lookup returns CDR1 MGHRA and CDR2 YSYEKL. The length of the CDR3 is 16 residues. The CDR3 DNA sequence: TGCGCCAGCAGCCAAGATTTGACAGACGGTACCTACGAGCAGTACTTC. As protein: CASSQDLTDGTYEQYF.

V is TRBV2 and J is TRBJ2-5; TRBD1 matches at 7 bases. Germline values: CDR1 SNHLY, CDR2 FYNNEI. The ends lost 5 bases at V and 1 base at J; junction bases unmatched: 4. The CDR3 has 14 amino acids. The CDR3 DNA reads TGTGCCAGCAGTCTCCGGGACAGCCAAGAGACCCAGTACTTC. Protein sequence: CASSLRDSQETQYF.

This chain connects TRBV30 to TRBJ1-2; possible D gene TRBD1, 5 bases. The CDR3 spans 14 residues. Germline-derived CDR1 and CDR2 are GTSNPN and SVGIG (reference sequence). Trimming left V 1 base short and J 3 bases short, with 12 bases between. This chain's CDR3 is CAWSEQGVDYGYTF. CDR3 bases: TGTGCCTGGAGTGAGCAGGGAGTCGACTATGGCTACACCTTC.

CDR3 in DNA: TGTGCCAGCAGTGAAGTATGGACACTGGGTAGCAATCAGCCCCAGCATTTT. This translates into CASSEVWTLGSNQPQHF. The J gene is TRBJ1-5, the V gene TRBV6-1; D perhaps matches TRBD1 (5 bases). V gave up 1 base and J gave up 0 bases, with 13 bases separating them. Germline loops: CDR1 MNHNS, CDR2 SASEGT. This CDR3 is 17 amino acids long.

The table lists this clone with a few counts. The V and J genes are TRBV4-2 and TRBJ1-4; TRBD1 aligns across 8 bases. Germline CDR1 LGHNA, CDR2 YNFKEQ. With 0 bases clipped from V and 8 bases from J, the junction kept 8 bases outside the gene matches. This CDR3 has 16 amino acids. The CDR3 DNA is TGTGCCAGCAGCCAAGATATAACAGGGGGACGGGAAAAACTGTTTTTT. Its protein product is CASSQDITGGREKLFF.

The CDR3 nucleotides are TGCGCCAGCAGCTCGTCCGGACAGGGGGGATACTACGAGCAGTACTTC. Residues: CASSSSGQGGYYEQYF. This chain connects TRBV5-1 to TRBJ2-7; TRBD1 aligns across 10 bases. This CDR3 contains 16 residues. CDR1 and CDR2 (germline): SGHRS, YFSETQ. Losses at the gene ends were 3 bases for V and 3 bases for J; bases not matched to a gene: 9.

V usage is TRBV30 and J usage is TRBJ1-5, with TRBD1 as a possible D gene (6 bases). The CDR3 consists of 14 residues. The V end lost 2 bases, the J end lost 2 bases, and 10 bases lay between the germline ends. Germline CDR1 GTSNPN, CDR2 SVGIG (reference sequence). The CDR3 DNA follows: TGTGCCTGGAGTAAAGCAGGGGGCAATCAGCCCCAGCATTTT. Translating it yields CAWSKAGGNQPQHF.

V usage is TRBV6-5 and J usage is TRBJ1-5; maybe TRBD1 (5 bases). This CDR3 has 14 amino acids. Trimming removed 2 bases from V and 5 bases from J, with 10 bases in between. The germline V gene has CDR1 MNHEY and CDR2 SVGAGI. DNA for the CDR3: TGTGCCAGCAGTTACAGCCCGGGGGATCAGCCCCAGCATTTT. It encodes CASSYSPGDQPQHF.

This rearrangement joins TRBV2 to TRBJ2-2; 8 bases are a match to TRBD1. The germline V gene encodes CDR1 SNHLY and CDR2 FYNNEI. Unmatched junction bases numbered 9, after V lost 8 bases and J lost 7 bases. CDR3 length equals 14 residues. CDR3 nucleotide sequence: TGTGCCAGCGGTGGACAGGGTATTCACGGGGAGCTGTTTTTT. Translated, it gives CASGGQGIHGELFF. The entire variable domain, with the rest obtained from reference TRBV2 and TRBJ2-2, is as follows: EPEVTQTPSHQVTQMGQEVILRCVPISNHLYFYWYRQILGQKVEFLVSFYNNEISEKSEIFDDQFSVERPDGSNFTLKIRSTKLEDSAMYFCASGGQGIHGELFFGEGSRLTVL.

This clone was seen more than once but under ten times. The chain employs TRBV5-1 and TRBJ1-6; D unclear. This CDR3 region has 13 residues. The V gene's germline CDR1 is SGHRS and CDR2 YFSETQ. V gave up 0 bases and J gave up 7 bases, with 5 bases separating them. The CDR3 reads CASSLEANSPLHF. The CDR3 DNA reads as TGCGCCAGCAGCTTGGAGGCGAATTCACCCCTCCACTTT. The entire variable domain, with the rest obtained from reference TRBV5-1 and TRBJ1-6, is as follows: KAGVTQTPRYLIKTRGQQVTLSCSPISGHRSVSWYQQTPGQGLQFLFEYFSETQRNKGNFPGRFSGRQFSNSRSEMNVSTLELGDSALYLCASSLEANSPLHFGNGTRLTVT.

The chain has TRBV6-5 and TRBJ1-6; D is unresolved. The CDR3 runs to 16 residues. V lost 4 bases and J 7 bases, leaving 17 bases between the germline ends. Germline CDR1 is MNHEY and CDR2 is SVGAGI. This chain's CDR3 is CASSFSLGRVNSPLHF. In nucleotides, the CDR3 is TGTGCCAGCAGTTTCTCACTCGGACGGGTCAATTCACCCCTCCACTTT.

The chain recombines TRBV13 with TRBJ1-3, with 7 positions matching TRBD1. Per the germline V gene, CDR1 is PRHDT and CDR2 is FYEKMQ (reference sequence). After removal of 5 bases from V and 0 bases from J, the junction contained 4 bases not matched to a gene. CDR3 size: 15 residues. The CDR3 loop is CASSPQGSSGNTIYF. CDR3 nucleotide sequence: TGTGCCAGCAGCCCACAGGGGAGCTCTGGAAACACCATATATTTT.

The rearrangement links TRBV29-1 to TRBJ2-7; no firm D call. Trimming stripped 5 bases from V and 3 bases from J, with 8 bases between. The germline gives CDR1 SQVTM, CDR2 ANQGSEA. CDR3 length: 11 residues. DNA of the CDR3: TGCAGCGTTAGGCTAGTCTACGAGCAGTACTTC. This sequence encodes CSVRLVYEQYF.

This clone was picked up a small number of times. The chain links TRBV19 to TRBJ1-6; TRBD1 aligns across 9 bases. With V trimmed by 5 bases and J by 9 bases, 8 bases remained unmatched. CDR1 is LNHDA and CDR2 is SQIVND in the germline V gene (reference sequence). This CDR3 contains 15 residues. CDR3 bases: TGTGCCAGTAGTCCGGGACAGGGAGGTGGTTCACCCCTCCACTTT. Its protein is CASSPGQGGGSPLHF.

With regard to this clone: In this CDR3 the conserved last residue, phenylalanine or tryptophan, is missing, so a read error is likely. The limits of the CDR3 on the DNA are not certain, so only TCRdb's listed CDR3 is given. The chain uses TRBV4-3 and TRBJ2-7. The CDR3 length equals 9 residues, ends included. Germline V gene lookup returns CDR1 LGHNA and CDR2 YSLEER. The CDR3 region is CASSQDQGI.

This chain's CDR3 is CASGQGEYSNQPQHF. The DNA for the CDR3 is TGTGCTAGTGGACAGGGGGAGTATAGCAATCAGCCCCAGCATTTT. The chain combines TRBV12-5 with TRBJ1-5; 8 bases line up with TRBD1. V lost 6 bases and J lost 0; bases outside the gene matches: 4. This CDR3 has 15 amino acids. In germline, CDR1 is LGHNT, CDR2 FRNRAP.

This clone was counted only a few times. The rearrangement links TRBV7-8 to TRBJ1-3, with 7 nucleotides matching TRBD1. J gave up 2 bases and V 4 bases, and 5 bases lay outside the gene matches. In germline, CDR1 is SGHVS, CDR2 FQNEAQ. There are 15 residues in the CDR3. The CDR3 region has the DNA TGTGCCAGCAGCTCCGGACAGGCAACTGGAAACACCATATATTTT. The encoded protein is CASSSGQATGNTIYF.

The rearrangement uses TRBV7-2 and TRBJ2-1, with 10 bases aligning to TRBD2. V lost 5 bases to trimming and J lost 9 bases; unmatched junction nucleotides: 7. The germline V gene has CDR1 SGHTA and CDR2 FQGNSA. CDR3 length: 14 amino acids. The CDR3 region is CASSPSGGAIEQFF. The CDR3 DNA follows: TGTGCCAGCAGCCCAAGCGGGGGGGCAATTGAGCAGTTCTTC.